This T cell receptor beta chain comes out of a study of cytomegalovirus exposure and HLA in healthy donors (dated by TCRdb to 2017 to 2019). In the study overall: An earlier analysis of fewer than 750 of the donors reported 250 to 350 Gb of sequence data and 117 million unique TCR beta sequences obtained from approximately 180 million T cells. Typing coverage varied by locus: roughly 629-640 donors for A, B, C, DRB1 and DQB1; 522 for DQA1; about 590 for DPA1; roughly 450 for DPB1. Genome-wide SNP genotypes for about 55% of the roughly 670 donors were used in a later genetic analysis, which treated that subset as a discovery cohort. Class I and class II HLA loci were covered by the typing at four-digit resolution. A later analysis re-examined previously published TCR beta repertoires from roughly 720 donors and added high-resolution HLA genotyping to investigate patterns of TCR occurrence. On average, around 240,000 unique TCR beta nucleotide sequences were sequenced per donor among roughly 430 genotyped donors of the cohort, with about 19% of those sequences being non-productive. An earlier analysis of 500 to 750 of the donors applied high-throughput TCR beta sequencing to assess whether each TCR beta V gene segment acted as functional or pseudogenic. The genetic ancestry cluster associated with self-reported Caucasian donors included approximately 85% of the 300 to 450 genotyped donors. To predict cytomegalovirus infection status, the study brought together high-throughput TCR immunosequencing, statistical association of individual TCRs with disease status, and machine learning. Along with the approximately 650-subject first cohort, a separate validation cohort of over 90 different subjects was used. Because of strong linkage in the cohort, five DR-DQ haplotypes were treated as single units for association and clustering. The T cell repertoires of several hundred subjects were profiled by immunosequencing and related to cytomegalovirus serostatus. Donor age, sex, ethnicity and CMV serostatus were compiled together with the repertoire data. An early release that covered 640 HLA-typed donors contained about 300 gigabases of sequencing data and approximately 85 million unique TCR sequences. The later analysis used no new phenotypic data to find candidate immune exposures, relying instead on TCR beta sequences and their occurrence across donors. The study was designed to test whether signatures of past pathogen exposure could be identified by cataloging public T cell receptors. All discovery cohort repertoires had been generated using a single sequencing platform.

Trimming leaves V shorter by 1 base and J shorter by 2 bases, with the junction holding 7 bases beyond the gene matches. Reading from cysteine to phenylalanine, the CDR3 counts 15 amino acids. Kept here is only the CDR3 DNA, which spans 45 bases and is read in frame from base 1. Based on the germline V gene (reference sequence), the CDR1 and CDR2 sequences are GTSNPN and SVGIG. The library was made by the immunoSEQ multiplex PCR assay. A mixture of 60 forward primers for TCR Vbeta segments and 13 reverse primers for TCR Jbeta segments was used in the multiplex PCR. A multiplex PCR assay on genomic DNA amplified the CDR3 region of rearranged TCR beta genes. Amplified TCR beta libraries were sequenced as 87-base-pair reads on the Illumina HiSeq System. In the paper's pipeline: Across the roughly 670 repertoires, a later analysis counted some 80 million unique TCR beta chains, some 11 million of which were shared by at least two donors. Raw reads were error-corrected and collapsed into unique sequences with a nearest-neighbor algorithm that merged closely related sequences to remove PCR and sequencing errors. CDR3 sequences were aligned to IMGT reference sequences to assign V, D and J gene segments. Each retained sequence needed at least a six-nucleotide match to both a V gene segment and a J gene segment. Rearrangements were classified as productive when the CDR3 lacked stop codons and remained in frame with V and J, and all other rearrangements were classified as non-productive. CDR3 was defined according to IMGT convention as the region running from the second conserved V-encoded cysteine to the conserved J-encoded phenylalanine. Sequences without an unambiguous match to a single V gene segment were excluded from the earlier analysis of a few hundred of the donors. An earlier analysis of around 600 of the donors classified V segments as functional when productive rearrangements were above 56.7% and as segregating when the standard deviation between donors was above 5%. A statistical classification framework was built for diagnosing cytomegalovirus status from the catalog of TCR beta chain sequences. In a later analysis, V and J genes were assigned by comparing TCR nucleotide sequences against IMGT/GENE-DB human TR gene sequences. In a later analysis, CDR3 sequences and most-parsimonious VDJ recombination scenarios were assigned using the TCRdist pipeline. A later analysis defined each TCR beta chain by its CDR3 amino acid sequence plus V-gene family, and excluded reads lacking a unique V-gene family. A later analysis removed several hundred highly shared, low-generation-probability nucleotide sequences to deal with suspected cross-contamination and a sequencing artifact. A later analysis calculated a clonal expansion index for each public chain from normalized within-repertoire ranks of inferred template counts. In a later analysis, generation probabilities were computed using a VDJ recombination model fitted to out-of-frame rearrangements, and the results were checked against IGoR. In a later analysis, hypergeometric tests were used to score TCR-TCR, TCR-HLA and TCR-CMV co-occurrence, with a repertoire-size bias correction applied to TCR pairs. False discovery rates were estimated in a later analysis by permuting HLA or CMV assignments 20 times. In a later analysis, co-occurring TCRs were grouped using DBSCAN, with TCRdist sequence similarity added in when clustering inside HLA-allele-positive subsets. Repertoires with fewer than 30,000 or more than 120,000 public chains, plus five repertoires with anomalous nucleotide sharing, were excluded from co-occurrence clustering. TCRdb obtained this table from immuneACCESS and retained in-frame rearrangements with V and J assigned. These tables miss some clones; where compared with another copy, unresolved V genes account for less than half of the shortfall, and the remainder is unexplained. V and J calls and clone size are copied from that table; D and trimming were computed from the DNA. In this sample the table shows some 130,000 clones, more than 70% of which occur a single time. The ten largest clones represent 2% to 2.5% of the sample.

A single count supports this clone. Its antigen remains unidentified. No clone much larger than this one lies a single base away; base qualities are absent. Beyond this particular receptor, the publication reports: Because HLA typing was missing for some donors at each locus, association tests included only the typed subset. Most CMV-associated TCR beta chains appeared to be HLA-restricted in a later analysis, and the HLA associations seemed to be driven largely by CMV exposure. In a later genetic analysis, a missense DCLRE1C variant was associated with V-gene and J-gene trimming of TCR beta chains, and the association was replicated in an independent cohort. A later analysis found that TCR association rates varied across HLA loci, with DRB1 alleles showing the most associated TCRs and HLA-C alleles the fewest. Some IMGT-functional V segments, including TRBV6-2 and TRBV6-3, could not be distinguished by the 87-base-pair reads and were therefore excluded. A later analysis found that HLA-associated TCR beta chains were more clonally expanded and had lower generation probabilities than equally common non-associated chains. In vitro tests confirmed that three of the cytomegalovirus-associated TCR beta chains recognize cytomegalovirus antigens. A further reported finding was that TCR beta sequences accurately predicted the HLA-A and HLA-B alleles for most subjects in the first cohort. In the study, roughly 160 TCR beta chains were listed as associated with cytomegalovirus. In an earlier analysis of about 600 of the donors, most TCR beta V segments appeared in productive rearrangements about 87% or about 30% of the time, broadly matching IMGT annotations. Most TCR sequences were observed very rarely across donors, whereas some public TCRs were present in many individuals. Correlated functional status among segregating V segments might reflect linkage disequilibrium, but an unknown experimental factor could not be ruled out. In a later analysis, over 15,000 TCR beta sequences were associated with specific HLA alleles at a false discovery rate of 0.05. The earlier analysis of almost 600 of the donors excluded about 16 rarely observed V segments, including chromosome 9 orphons, because counts were too low. In a later analysis, several top co-occurrence clusters were reported to appear linked to parvovirus B19, influenza, CMV and Epstein-Barr virus. According to a later genetic analysis, donors in an Asian-associated ancestry cluster had fewer N-insertions in productive TCRs than the approximately 690-donor mean. The authors suggested that the approach could potentially be generalized to other disease states and immunological phenotypes. In both the original and validation cohorts, the classifier was reported to diagnose cytomegalovirus status with high specificity and sensitivity. A cluster of highly shared sequence variants was judged likely to be a technical artifact of the sequencing pipeline. CMV serostatus was the only immune exposure information available for the cohort. When HLA alleles, especially DR and DQ, strongly co-occurred, attributing TCR associations to individual alleles was difficult. The presence/absence analyses assumed that sequencing depth was roughly uniform across donors, and that assumption may not be true. Only TCR beta chains were sequenced in this cohort, and the absence of alpha or paired-chain data limited detectable features.

The cohort consisted of hundreds of healthy bone marrow donors. Cohort members were all nominally healthy when sampled, although unrecorded immune exposures were likely present. The donor tested CMV seronegative and was one of the 352 seronegative cohort members. A peripheral blood sample was collected from each donor, and TCR beta sequencing was performed on peripheral blood mononuclear cells. Genomic DNA extraction from the blood cell samples was performed with the Qiagen DNeasy Blood Extraction Kit. The V gene is TRBV30 and the J gene is TRBJ1-2, with 7 bases in between that match TRBD1. The origin of this receptor is a man aged 25 to 45 in good health and CMV-seronegative. Sequenced: PBMCs. The CDR3 region has the sequence CAWSAVRGRNYGYTF. The DNA is TGTGCCTGGAGTGCCGTCAGGGGGAGAAACTATGGCTACACCTTC. The CDR3 plus the reference TRBV30 and TRBJ1-2 genes for the other parts give the full variable domain: SQTIHQWPATLVQPVGSPLSLECTVEGTSNPNLYWYRQAAGRGLQLLFYSVGIGQISSEVPQNLSASRPQDRQFILSSKKLLLSDSGFYLCAWSAVRGRNYGYTFGSGTRLTVV.